The TCR beta chain under discussion was sequenced for a study of blood T cell repertoires in COVID-19. For the study at large: The United States, Italy and Spain were the sources of the acute and convalescent COVID-19 samples. The analysed material was cDNA or gDNA that came from T cells, B-cell-depleted T cells, or PBMCs.

This clone showed up just a few times. Original processing notes: Reference gene primer amplification yielded estimated nucleated cell counts. Using immunoSEQ multiplex PCR, the repertoire was profiled, and TCRdb retains in-frame clones only, with some absent. V, J and clone size were drawn from that table, and D and trimming were deduced from the DNA. The sample contains 200,000 to 300,000 clones, about three quarters of which appear only once. The CDR3 extends over 15 amino acids. CDR1 LGHDT and CDR2 YNNKEL come from the germline V gene (reference sequence). The ends were cut back, 1 base at V and 3 bases at J, with 10 bases in the middle.

The chain employs TRBV3-1 (or the pseudogene TRBV3-2) and TRBJ2-4; D gene unclear. Sequencing was carried out using peripheral blood. This TCR was recovered from a woman of 80 years or more with acute or convalescent COVID-19. DNA of the CDR3: TGTGCCAGCAGCCAAGGGAGTTTGGGCAAAAACATTCAGTACTTC. This sequence encodes CASSQGSLGKNIQYF.